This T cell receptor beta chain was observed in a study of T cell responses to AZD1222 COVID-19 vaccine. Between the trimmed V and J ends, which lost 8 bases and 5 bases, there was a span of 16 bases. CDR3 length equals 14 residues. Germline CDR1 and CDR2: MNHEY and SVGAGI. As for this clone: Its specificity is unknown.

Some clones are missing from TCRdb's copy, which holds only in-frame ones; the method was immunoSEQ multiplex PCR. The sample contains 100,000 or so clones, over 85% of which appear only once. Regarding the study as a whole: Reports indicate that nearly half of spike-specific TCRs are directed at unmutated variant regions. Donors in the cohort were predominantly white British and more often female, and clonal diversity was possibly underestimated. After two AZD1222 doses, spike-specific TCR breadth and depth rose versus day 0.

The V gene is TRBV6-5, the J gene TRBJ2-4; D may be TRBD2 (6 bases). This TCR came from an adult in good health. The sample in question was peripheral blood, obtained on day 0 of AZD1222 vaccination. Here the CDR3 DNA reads TGTGCCAGCTGCCATTTATGGAGGGAAAACATTCAGTACTTC. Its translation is CASCHLWRENIQYF.